The 9 T cell receptor beta chains below come from one sample, sequenced in a study of CD8 T cells in ankylosing spondylitis. Findings of the study overall: Ankylosing spondylitis blood appeared to carry a characteristic TCR beta motif of roughly 8 highly homologous variants.

TCRdb used MiXCR to reprocess the 5' RACE reads, holding one entry per CDR3 protein. The data show 390,000 or so distinct CDR3 sequences, approximately 20% seen once. For these TCRs, the target antigens are not known. The sample was blood, either unsorted or a sorted T cell fraction (not recorded which). All receptors derive from a male donor with ankylosing spondylitis.

V usage is TRBV4-3 and J usage is TRBJ2-2, with 7 nucleotides matching TRBD1. The ends lost 4 bases at V and 2 bases at J; junction bases unmatched: 16. From germline, CDR1 is LGHNA and CDR2 YSLEER. CDR3 length equals 19 residues. CDR3 loop: CASSLNRQPGQRNTGELFF. The CDR3 nucleotides are TGCGCCAGCAGCCTCAACCGTCAACCGGGACAGAGAAACACCGGGGAGCTGTTTTTT.

This clonotype was seen a handful of times. This chain's CDR3 is CASQDVFSYEQYF. DNA of the CDR3: TGTGCCAGCCAGGACGTCTTCTCCTACGAGCAGTACTTC. The chain is built from TRBV2 and TRBJ2-7; no clear D gene. This CDR3 spans 13 amino acids. Trimming left V 8 bases short and J 0 bases short, with 11 bases between. CDR1 SNHLY and CDR2 FYNNEI come from the germline V gene.

V gene TRBV28 combines with J gene TRBJ2-2; weak D call: TRBD1 (5 bases). Germline values: CDR1 MDHEN, CDR2 SYDVKM. The CDR3 runs 16 residues. Trimming removed 3 bases from V and 3 bases from J, with 14 bases in between. The CDR3 coding sequence is TGTGCCAGCAGTTTGTGGGGCCTGCAGGACACCGGGGAGCTGTTTTTT. Translating gives CASSLWGLQDTGELFF.

The chain uses TRBV6-4 and TRBJ2-1; D gene uncertain. Germline assignment: CDR1 MRHNA and CDR2 SNTAGT. Trimming took 2 bases from V and 4 from J, leaving 6 bases between them. The CDR3 runs 13 residues. The CDR3 DNA sequence: TGTGCCAGCAGTGACGGGGATTACAATGAGCAGTTCTTC. Its translation is CASSDGDYNEQFF.

The gene calls are TRBV7-9 and TRBJ1-3; 7 bases agree with TRBD1. V gave up 2 bases and J gave up 6 bases; unmatched junction bases: 7. This CDR3 is built from 15 residues. Germline CDR1 SEHNR, CDR2 FQNEAQ (reference sequence). The CDR3 protein is CASSLNQGQINTIYF. The CDR3, as DNA: TGTGCCAGCAGCTTAAACCAGGGACAGATAAACACCATATATTTT.

This clonotype was recorded a few times. The V call is TRBV14, the J call TRBJ2-5; D remains unclear. V was clipped by 1 base and J by 4 bases, with 4 bases between them. In germline, CDR1 is SGHDN, CDR2 FVKESK. The CDR3 has 12 residues. The CDR3 DNA sequence: TGTGCCAGCAGCCAAGGGATAGAGACCCAGTACTTC. Translated: CASSQGIETQYF.

The V and J genes are TRBV7-6 and TRBJ1-4; 8 bases are shared with TRBD1. Germline trimming cut 6 bases from V and 8 bases from J; bases unmatched to any gene: 5. There are 13 residues in the CDR3. Per the germline V gene, CDR1 is SGHVS and CDR2 is FNYEAQ. CDR3 bases: TGTGCCAGCAGACGACAGGGGAGCGAAAAACTGTTTTTT. This gives the protein CASRRQGSEKLFF. The whole variable domain, remainder taken from reference TRBV7-6 and TRBJ1-4, is GAGVSQSPRYKVTKRGQDVALRCDPISGHVSLYWYRQALGQGPEFLTYFNYEAQQDKSGLPNDRFSAERPEGSISTLTIQRTEQRDSAMYRCASRRQGSEKLFFGSGTQLSVL.

This clonotype was counted many times. This chain joins TRBV27 and TRBJ2-4; tentatively, D is TRBD1 (6 bases). Germline CDR1 reads MNHEY; CDR2 reads SMNVEV (reference sequence). V lost 0 bases, J lost 5 bases, and 26 bases lay in between. The CDR3 loop spans 20 amino acids. Written as DNA, the CDR3 is TGTGCCAGCAGTTTATCGGCGAGGCGCACGCCCACAGGGTTCCAAAACATTCAGTACTTC. Translating gives CASSLSARRTPTGFQNIQYF.

This CDR3 reads CATSAAGAPDTQYF. DNA for the CDR3: TGTGCCACCAGTGCAGCGGGAGCACCAGATACGCAGTATTTT. The genes are TRBV24-1 and TRBJ2-3, with 8 bases aligning to TRBD2. V lost 5 bases to trimming and J lost 4 bases; unmatched junction nucleotides: 4. Germline lookup yields CDR1 KGHDR and CDR2 SFDVKD. The CDR3 has 14 residues.